This T cell receptor beta chain was captured in a study of T cell responses to AZD1222 COVID-19 vaccine. Notes on the study in general: Targets within unmutated variant regions were reportedly found for nearly half of spike-specific TCRs. Mostly white British, mostly female donors; authors suggested clonal diversity may be underestimated. Increases in Spike-specific TCR breadth and depth were seen after two AZD1222 doses. AZD1222 recipients seropositive at baseline numbered only six or seven.

Deletions cut 0 bases from V and 4 bases from J, with 15 bases between. This CDR3 spans 16 amino acids. Germline V gene data show CDR1 as MNHEY and CDR2 as SVGEGT. Repertoires were generated with immunoSEQ multiplex PCR, while TCRdb's copy carries only in-frame clones and drops some. The sample holds 100,000 to 120,000 clones; roughly nine tenths are singletons and the top ten take 3% to 3.5%. Comment on this clone: No antigen is known for it.

The genes are TRBV6-2 or TRBV6-3 and TRBJ1-2, with D perhaps TRBD1 (5 bases). This receptor was identified in an adult in good health. The sequencing used peripheral blood, collected on day 0 of MenACWY control vaccination. The CDR3 spells CASSYSAGENLYGYTF. CDR3 DNA: TGTGCCAGCAGTTACTCAGCGGGGGAGAACCTCTATGGCTACACCTTC.